This T cell receptor beta chain is drawn from a study of CD8 T cells in Susac syndrome. This clonotype was detected only once. The controls, all healthy donors, were matched for age and sex. Trimming removed 2 bases from V and 4 bases from J; junction bases left unmatched: 8. The length of the CDR3 is 16 residues. The germline gives CDR1 SGHDN, CDR2 FVKESK. When the RNA was reverse transcribed, random hexamers were used with an input of about 0.45 to 1 ug. Multiplex immunoSEQ PCR targeted 54 Vbeta and 13 Jbeta TCR beta segments. One entry per CDR3 protein, called by TCRdb with MiXCR from the immunoSEQ multiplex PCR reads. The sample lists under 200,000 distinct CDR3 sequences, about 92% occurring once.

The chain couples TRBV14 to TRBJ1-1, with TRBD1 identical over 9 bases. Sequencing input: CD4+ T cells from PBMCs. This clonotype originated in a human donor in good health. CDR3 region: CASSQKRGQGGTEAFF. The DNA for the CDR3 is TGTGCCAGCAGCCAAAAGAGGGGACAGGGAGGCACTGAAGCTTTCTTT.